These 32 T cell receptor beta chains were all obtained from the same sample, sequenced in a study of early T cells in non-severe SARS-CoV-2 infection (dated by TCRdb to about 2021). The library was made by 5' RACE. The data were produced on a NextSeq 500. TCRdb reprocessing: public reads trimmed at Q25 with fastp, clones called with MiXCR, in-frame beta chains kept. Identical CDR3 protein sequences are pooled into one entry, listed with their most common genes and DNA. The sample data list 70,000 to 80,000 distinct CDR3 sequences, and 9.5% to 15% of these were observed just once. The ten largest clones capture roughly 2.6% of the sample. Sample: whole blood, taken at baseline. The receptor set was obtained from an adult who was a healthcare worker with PCR-confirmed SARS-CoV-2 infection or an uninfected control (not recorded which).

This clonotype was recorded many times. V is TRBV12-3 or TRBV12-4 and J is TRBJ2-1, with TRBD1 matching 11 bases. Losses at the gene ends were 5 bases for V and 8 bases for J; bases not matched to a gene: 8. This CDR3 is 15 amino acids long. Written as DNA, the CDR3 is TGTGCCAGCAGTCCAACCGGGACAGGGGGTCATGAGCAGTTCTTC. Amino acid sequence: CASSPTGTGGHEQFF.

The V call is TRBV6-2 or TRBV6-3, the J call TRBJ1-2; maybe TRBD1 (5 bases). Germline CDR1 is MNHEY and CDR2 is SVGEGT. The length of the CDR3 is 14 residues. Deletions cut 5 bases from V and 4 bases from J, with 14 bases between. The CDR3 DNA follows: TGTGCCAGCAGTAATGATCGGGGCGGCTATGGCTACACCTTC. Translating gives CASSNDRGGYGYTF.

This clonotype was observed many times. The chain has TRBV7-2 and TRBJ2-1; a possible D gene is TRBD2 (6 bases). There are 13 residues in the CDR3. V dropped 4 bases and J dropped 12 bases, with 16 bases sitting between them. Germline V gene lookup returns CDR1 SGHTA and CDR2 FQGNSA. The CDR3 is CASSSVRGTVQFF. In DNA, the CDR3 is TGTGCCAGCAGCTCAGTCCGCGGGACCGTGCAGTTCTTC.

This clonotype was found once. The junction shows a germline mismatch at one end, possibly a read error. The chain joins TRBV6-1 to TRBJ1-1; no firm D call. Per the germline V gene, CDR1 is MNHNS and CDR2 is SASEGT. The CDR3 sequence is 11 residues long. CDR3: CASSELAEAFF. In DNA, the CDR3 is TGCGCCAGCAGTGAACTCGCTGAAGCTTTCTTT.

This clonotype was picked up a small number of times. This rearrangement joins TRBV9 to TRBJ1-3, with no clear D. Germline V gives CDR1 SGDLS, CDR2 YYNGEE. CDR3 size: 15 residues. The V gene lost 0 bases and the J gene lost 4 bases, with 11 bases spanning the gap. CDR3 DNA sequence: TGTGCCAGCAGCGTAGCGGGCTTCCCCGGAAACACCATATATTTT. This gives the protein CASSVAGFPGNTIYF.

This chain links TRBV20-1 with TRBJ2-6, with TRBD1 as a possible D gene (5 bases). Looked up from germline, CDR1 is DFQATT and CDR2 is SNEGSKA (reference sequence). The V gene lost 3 bases and the J gene lost 0 bases, with 15 bases spanning the gap. The CDR3 runs to 17 residues. The DNA for the CDR3 is TGCAGTGCTAGTCAATGGAGACAGTCCTCTGGGGCCAACGTCCTGACTTTC. Its protein product is CSASQWRQSSGANVLTF.

This clonotype was picked up a small number of times. The CDR3 loop is CASSSRLAADTQYF. Here the CDR3 DNA reads TGTGCCAGCAGCTCCCGACTAGCGGCGGATACGCAGTATTTT. This chain uses TRBV9 with TRBJ2-3; 9 bases match TRBD2. Germline V lookup: CDR1 SGDLS, CDR2 YYNGEE. With V trimmed by 4 bases and J by 6 bases, 6 bases remained unmatched. The CDR3 totals 14 residues.

V usage is TRBV7-2 and J usage is TRBJ1-3, with 7 positions matching TRBD1. After removal of 5 bases from V and 4 bases from J, the junction contained 5 bases not matched to a gene. CDR3 length equals 14 residues. Germline CDR1 SGHTA, CDR2 FQGNSA. The CDR3 loop reads CASSRQGSGNTIYF. The CDR3 DNA sequence: TGTGCCAGCAGCCGACAGGGATCCGGAAACACCATATATTTT.

This clonotype came up a few times. This chain uses TRBV7-9 with TRBJ2-7; tentative D call: TRBD2 (5 bases). The CDR3 covers 12 residues. Germline CDR1 reads SEHNR; CDR2 reads FQNEAQ (reference sequence). V lost 5 bases and J 7 bases, leaving 12 bases between the germline ends. CDR3 nucleotide sequence: TGTGCCAGCAGCCCAGAGGGTCCAGAGCAGTACTTC. This sequence encodes CASSPEGPEQYF.

This clonotype was picked up a small number of times. The CDR3 region has the DNA TGCGCCAGCAGCCCCCCGATTTTGGCAGGGATGCGCTATGGGGAGACCCAGTACTTC. Protein sequence: CASSPPILAGMRYGETQYF. V gene TRBV5-1 combines with J gene TRBJ2-5; tentative D call: TRBD1 (5 bases). Trimming shortened V by 4 bases and J by 5 bases, and 30 bases separated the two germline ends. Germline CDR1 reads SGHRS; CDR2 reads YFSETQ. There are 19 residues in the CDR3.

This clonotype was counted a few times. This chain uses TRBV11-2 with TRBJ2-1; possibly TRBD1 or TRBD2 for D (5 bases each). Per the germline V gene, CDR1 is SGHAT and CDR2 is FQNNGV. The V gene lost 3 bases and the J gene lost 6 bases, with 18 bases spanning the gap. CDR3 size: 16 residues. Here the CDR3 reads CASSLFTRDPVNEQFF. CDR3 in DNA: TGTGCCAGCAGCTTGTTTACCCGGGACCCCGTCAATGAGCAGTTCTTC.

This clonotype was seen a few times. V gene TRBV7-9 combines with J gene TRBJ1-5, with 7 bases identical to TRBD1. The V gene's germline CDR1 is SEHNR and CDR2 FQNEAQ (reference sequence). The CDR3 has 13 residues. Germline trimming cut 5 bases from V and 5 bases from J; bases unmatched to any gene: 3. CDR3 coding DNA: TGTGCCAGCAGCAAGGGGACAGATCAGCCCCAGCATTTT. Its translation is CASSKGTDQPQHF.

This clonotype has just a few counts. The rearrangement links TRBV24-1 to TRBJ1-2; TRBD1 might be the D (5 bases). The CDR3 is 15 residues long. Germline CDR1 reads KGHDR; CDR2 reads SFDVKD. V was cut by 5 bases and J by 3 bases, with 15 bases left in between. CDR3 DNA: TGTGCCACCAGTGCGCCGACAGTCTCTTACTATGGCTACACCTTC. Its protein is CATSAPTVSYYGYTF.

This chain links TRBV6-5 with TRBJ1-4; 9 bases fit TRBD1. J gave up 3 bases and V 4 bases, and 3 bases lay outside the gene matches. Per germline, CDR1 MNHEY and CDR2 SVGAGI. This CDR3 is 15 amino acids long. The CDR3 region is CASSFTGGPNEKLFF. The CDR3 region has the DNA TGTGCCAGCAGTTTCACAGGGGGCCCTAATGAAAAACTGTTTTTT.

The chain combines TRBV12-3 or TRBV12-4 with TRBJ1-1, with D perhaps TRBD1 (6 bases). The CDR3 contains 13 residues. The ends were cut back, 3 bases at V and 13 bases at J, with 18 bases in the middle. CDR3: CASSFPGAWGFFF. DNA for the CDR3: TGTGCCAGCAGTTTTCCGGGGGCTTGGGGTTTTTTCTTT.

The table lists this clonotype with a count of one. The rearrangement links TRBV20-1 to TRBJ1-3, with 10 positions matching TRBD1. This CDR3 has 14 amino acids. J gave up 4 bases and V 4 bases, and 4 bases lay outside the gene matches. Germline CDR1 reads DFQATT; CDR2 reads SNEGSKA (reference sequence). The CDR3, as DNA: TGCAGTGCTAACGACAGGGGGCTCGGAAACACCATATATTTT. Amino acid sequence: CSANDRGLGNTIYF.

J is TRBJ1-5 and V is TRBV4-1; unclear D gene. Trimming removed 0 bases at V and 7 bases at J, with 13 bases between. Germline values: CDR1 MGHRA, CDR2 YSYEKL. The CDR3 is 15 residues long. CDR3 nucleotides: TGCGCCAGCAGCCAAGAGGAGGCTTCTTGGCAGCCCCAGCATTTT. Translated: CASSQEEASWQPQHF.

This clonotype appeared many times. The chain joins TRBV7-6 to TRBJ1-1, with a tentative D call TRBD1 (6 bases). Germline CDR1 and CDR2: SGHVS and FNYEAQ. V lost 3 bases, J lost 5 bases, and 13 bases lay in between. This CDR3 is built from 14 residues. The CDR3 sequence is CASSLGAWGTEAFF. The DNA of the CDR3 is TGTGCCAGCAGCTTGGGGGCGTGGGGGACTGAAGCTTTCTTT.

This clonotype was observed a single time. One junction end does not reproduce the germline sequence, and a read error may be involved. The V gene is TRBV5-4, the J gene TRBJ2-2; 12 positions match TRBD1. The germline V gene encodes CDR1 SGHNT and CDR2 YYREEE (reference sequence). The CDR3 is 17 amino acids. Here the CDR3 reads CAGSPGTGGALTGELFF. The CDR3 DNA is TGTGCCGGCAGCCCGGGGACAGGGGGCGCCCTGACCGGGGAGCTGTTTTTT.

This clonotype appeared a few times. The rearrangement joins TRBV6-2 or TRBV6-3 to TRBJ2-3, with 15 bases identical to TRBD2. Trimming cost V 1 base and J 0 bases; bases outside gene matches: 8. The CDR3 totals 20 residues. CDR1 and CDR2 from the germline V gene are MNHEY and SVGEGT. The CDR3 is CASSYYLPGLAGGSTDTQYF. The CDR3, as DNA: TGTGCCAGCAGTTACTACCTACCGGGACTAGCGGGGGGAAGCACAGATACGCAGTATTTT.

The chain uses TRBV7-9 and TRBJ1-1, with TRBD1 identical over 8 bases. The CDR3 covers 19 residues. V lost 4 bases, J lost 10 bases, and 26 bases stayed unmatched. From germline, CDR1 is SEHNR and CDR2 FQNEAQ (reference sequence). DNA of the CDR3: TGTGCCAGCAGCTCCCTCCAGACGACAGGGGCCGGGGTTAATGGTGTAGCTTTCTTT. Translation: CASSSLQTTGAGVNGVAFF.

This clonotype was detected only a few times. The V and J genes are TRBV15 and TRBJ2-5; unclear D gene. The V end was cut by 6 bases, the J end by 4 bases, with 12 bases between. Germline V gene data show CDR1 as LNHNV and CDR2 as YYDKDF (reference sequence). There are 13 residues in the CDR3. CDR3 residues: CATSRTGPETQYF. As DNA, the CDR3 is TGTGCCACCAGTAGAACGGGCCCAGAGACCCAGTACTTC.

The chain has TRBV5-5 and TRBJ2-4, with TRBD1 matching over 9 bases. The V segment lost 3 bases and the J segment 6 bases; nucleotides outside the gene matches: 4. Germline CDR1 SGHKS, CDR2 YYEKEE (reference sequence). The CDR3 is made up of 14 amino acids. The CDR3 loop is CASSSPGQGNIQYF. DNA for the CDR3: TGTGCCAGCAGCTCCCCGGGACAGGGAAACATTCAGTACTTC.

This clonotype was counted a few times. The CDR3 DNA reads TGTGCCAGCAGCTTTGGGGACAGGGGTCTCAGTACGCAGTATTTT. This translates into CASSFGDRGLSTQYF. This chain joins TRBV7-2 and TRBJ2-3, with 10 bases that match TRBD1. This CDR3 is 15 amino acids long. CDR1 is SGHTA and CDR2 is FQGNSA in the germline V gene. Unmatched junction bases numbered 8, after V lost 3 bases and J lost 8 bases.

This clonotype was observed at least ten times. This rearrangement joins TRBV7-8 to TRBJ1-6; D perhaps matches TRBD1 (5 bases). Germline values: CDR1 SGHVS, CDR2 FQNEAQ. The CDR3 is made up of 15 amino acids. With 2 bases removed from V and 10 bases from J, the gap between germline ends came to 15 bases. In nucleotides, the CDR3 is TGTGCCAGCAGCTTAAATTACGTCGGGACGTCACCCCTCCACTTT. This codes for CASSLNYVGTSPLHF.

This clonotype was counted many times. The CDR3 coding sequence is TGTGCCAGCAAGGACAGTTATAGCAATCAGCCCCAGCATTTT. This gives the protein CASKDSYSNQPQHF. This chain uses TRBV28 with TRBJ1-5, with TRBD1 as a possible D gene (6 bases). Germline assignment: CDR1 MDHEN and CDR2 SYDVKM. This CDR3 comprises 14 residues. V was shortened by 7 bases and J by 0 bases, with 10 bases between the two germline ends.

J is TRBJ2-1 and V is TRBV14, with a weak D call TRBD1 (5 bases). V lost 1 base and J 1 base, leaving 14 bases between the germline ends. Germline CDR1 SGHDN, CDR2 FVKESK. CDR3 size: 17 residues. In DNA form, the CDR3 reads TGTGCCAGCAGCCAAGTGGGGCAGGGTAAATCCTACAATGAGCAGTTCTTC. Translating it yields CASSQVGQGKSYNEQFF.

The chain employs TRBV29-1 and TRBJ2-5, with no clear D. The V gene lost 6 bases and the J gene lost 1 base, with 18 bases spanning the gap. From germline, CDR1 is SQVTM and CDR2 ANQGSEA. This CDR3 region has 15 residues. CDR3 loop: CSVRIPPSFQETQYF. CDR3 nucleotide sequence: TGCAGCGTCCGCATCCCTCCTAGTTTCCAAGAGACCCAGTACTTC.

This clonotype appeared many times. The chain uses TRBV7-2 and TRBJ1-1; maybe TRBD1 (5 bases). Germline V gene sequence: CDR1 SGHTA, CDR2 FQGNSA. V was trimmed by 6 bases and J by 2 bases, leaving 13 bases between them. This CDR3 is 14 amino acids long. The CDR3 protein is CASSRGRVNTEAFF. Here the CDR3 DNA reads TGTGCCAGCAGTAGGGGCAGGGTAAACACTGAAGCTTTCTTT.

The table lists this clonotype with many counts. The genes are TRBV18 and TRBJ2-3; D uncertain. CDR3 size: 16 residues. Germline V gives CDR1 KGHSH, CDR2 LQKENI. V was shortened by 2 bases and J by 5 bases, with 17 bases between the two germline ends. The CDR3 loop reads CASSPISGNEGDTQYF. The CDR3 coding sequence is TGTGCCAGCTCACCAATCTCTGGGAACGAAGGAGATACGCAGTATTTT.

This chain links TRBV12-3 or TRBV12-4 with TRBJ2-2; possible D gene TRBD2, 5 bases. V was clipped by 8 bases and J by 8 bases, with 18 bases between them. This CDR3 spans 14 amino acids. CDR3 coding DNA: TGTGCCAGCGAGTCAGGACTTTGGGCTGGGGAGCTGTTTTTT. Encoded protein: CASESGLWAGELFF.

The chain joins TRBV6-2 or TRBV6-3 to TRBJ2-7; 8 bases agree with TRBD1. The CDR3 spans 12 residues. Germline V lookup: CDR1 MNHEY, CDR2 SVGEGT. Trimming at V came to 7 bases and at J to 6 bases, leaving 5 bases not matched to a gene. The CDR3 loop reads CASTEDRVEQYF. In DNA form, the CDR3 reads TGTGCCAGCACCGAGGACAGGGTCGAGCAGTACTTC.